This is a list of T cell receptor beta chains from one sample in a study of response to subunit inactivated influenza vaccine. Using its own MiXCR run on the RT-PCR reads, TCRdb lists one record per CDR3 protein. The table has 600,000 to 850,000 distinct CDR3 sequences, 13% to 15% seen once. Specimen: PBMCs from blood, collected 14 to 15 days before vaccination. The receptor source for this set is a man aged 50 or older who received an inactivated influenza vaccine. The CDR3 runs from the conserved cysteine through the conserved F or W. A D gene is named only where the DNA matches it firmly. Only part of the rows carry a size: once, few, many, or a class if the clone is expanded.

D gene	V gene	J gene	clone size	CDR3 DNA	CDR3 protein
-	TRBV29-1	TRBJ2-7	few	TGCAGCGTTGAAGGCCAGGGTATGCCCTACGAGCAGTACTTC	CSVEGQGMPYEQYF
TRBD2	TRBV19	TRBJ2-1	-	TGTGCCAGTAGTTTTCAACTAGCGGGAGCTTACAATGAGCAGTTCTTC	CASSFQLAGAYNEQFF
TRBD2	TRBV5-4	TRBJ2-2	once	TGTGCCAGCAGCTCTTCGACTAGCCGGGGCGGGGAGCTGATTTTT	CASSSSTSRGGELIF
-	TRBV15	TRBJ1-1	few	TGTGCCACCAGCAGGGAGAGGGGGGGAGTGAACACTGAAGCTTTCTTT	CATSRERGGVNTEAFF
TRBD1	TRBV6-1	TRBJ1-5	few	TGTGCCAGCAGAAAGGGGGCGGCTCTTCAGCCCCAGCATTTT	CASRKGAALQPQHF
TRBD2	TRBV6-4	TRBJ2-1	few	TGTGCCAGCAGCTCGGAGACTAGCACCTACAATGAGCAGTTCTTC	CASSSETSTYNEQFF
-	TRBV5-6	TRBJ2-7	-	TGTGCCAGCGGGCCCTCGGACTACGAGCAGTACTTC	CASGPSDYEQYF
-	TRBV11-2	TRBJ1-1	-	TGTGCCAGCAGCTCGGGAGAGGGCAGGACTACTATGGGCACTGAAGCTTTCTTT	CASSSGEGRTTMGTEAFF
TRBD1	TRBV11-2	TRBJ1-3	-	TGTGCCAGCAGCTCTTGGACAGGCTCTGGAAACACCATATATTTT	CASSSWTGSGNTIYF
TRBD2	TRBV6-5	TRBJ2-3	-	TGTGCCAGCAGTTCTCCATCAAGCGGGGGGTTATATTATACGCAGTATTTT	CASSSPSSGGLYYTQYF
TRBD2	TRBV6-1	TRBJ2-5	-	TGTGCCAGCAGTAAAAGGACTAGCGGCCAAGAGACCCAGTACTTC	CASSKRTSGQETQYF
TRBD2	TRBV9	TRBJ2-5	-	TGTGCCAGCAGCCCCTCCCCTAGCGGTCTACAAGAGACCCAGTACTTC	CASSPSPSGLQETQYF
TRBD2	TRBV20-1	TRBJ2-1	-	TGCAGTGCTATCAAACGGGAGGGCTACAATGAGCAGTTCTTC	CSAIKREGYNEQFF
TRBD1	TRBV6-1	TRBJ2-7	few	TGTGCCAGCGGGTTTAGACAGGGGTCCTACGAGCAGTACTTC	CASGFRQGSYEQYF
TRBD1	TRBV6-1	TRBJ2-6	-	TGTGCCAGCAGGAGGGGGACAGGGATGTCTGGGGCCAACGTCCTGACTTTC	CASRRGTGMSGANVLTF
-	TRBV24-1	TRBJ2-7	-	TGTGCCACCAGGTTCCTAAGGGGGGCTCCTCGCGAGCAGTACTTC	CATRFLRGAPREQYF
-	TRBV21-1	TRBJ2-3	-	TGTGCCAGCAGCAAACTAAGGGCTAGCGGGTCAGATACGCAGTATTTT	CASSKLRASGSDTQYF
-	TRBV7-9	TRBJ1-4	-	TGTGCCAGCAGCTTAGGAGAAACTAATGAAAAACTGTTTTTT	CASSLGETNEKLFF
TRBD2	TRBV28	TRBJ2-7	many	TGTGCCAGCAGTTACGGGGGGGACTACGAGCAGTACTTC	CASSYGGDYEQYF
TRBD1	TRBV6-5	TRBJ2-7	-	TGTGCCAGCAGTTACAAGTACAGGGGGGTCTACGAGCAGTACTTC	CASSYKYRGVYEQYF
-	TRBV14	TRBJ2-7	-	TGTGCCAGCAGTGAAGTAGGACGGAATGTCTACGAGCAGTACTTC	CASSEVGRNVYEQYF
TRBD1	TRBV5-5	TRBJ2-5	-	TGTGCCAGCAGCATACGGACAGGCAGGGGGGAGACCCAGTACTTC	CASSIRTGRGETQYF
-	TRBV5-1	TRBJ2-3	few	TGCGCCAGCAGCTTGGCGCGACTGGATGTAAGCACAGATACGCAGTATTTT	CASSLARLDVSTDTQYF
-	TRBV6-1	TRBJ2-3	-	TGTGCCAGCAGTGGAGAGGGGGCAGATACGCAGTATTTT	CASSGEGADTQYF
-	TRBV12-5	TRBJ2-1	few	TGTGCTAGTGGTTTGAGCTACAATGAGCAGTTCTTC	CASGLSYNEQFF
-	TRBV15	TRBJ2-2	-	TGTGCCACCAGCAGAGAAACAGGGACGAACACCGGGGAGCTGTTTTTT	CATSRETGTNTGELFF
-	TRBV2	TRBJ2-6	-	TGTGCCAGCAGTGAAGCTGGGCGGGGGGCCAACGTCCTGACTTTC	CASSEAGRGANVLTF
-	TRBV10-3	TRBJ2-6	-	TGTGCCACCATCAGGGATGGGGCTGGGGCCAACGTCCTGACTTTC	CATIRDGAGANVLTF
-	TRBV9	TRBJ2-1	many	TGTGCCAGCAGTAACCTACTTCAATACAATGAGCAGTTCTTC	CASSNLLQYNEQFF
-	TRBV27	TRBJ2-7	few	TGTGCCAGCAGTTCCCTGGCGGGACTCTCCTACGAGCAGTACTTC	CASSSLAGLSYEQYF
-	TRBV30	TRBJ2-1	-	TGTGCCTGGAGCCAGGGAAATGAGCAGTTCTTC	CAWSQGNEQFF
-	TRBV12-3/TRBV12-4	TRBJ1-1	-	TGTGCCAGCAGTTTCAGGGTGAAGAACACTGAAGCTTTCTTT	CASSFRVKNTEAFF
TRBD1	TRBV7-2	TRBJ1-2	few	TGTGCCAGCAGCCCGAAGGACAGGGGGCACGGGGGCTACGGCTACACCTTC	CASSPKDRGHGGYGYTF
-	TRBV15	TRBJ2-2	-	TGTGCCACCAGAAGAAGAGGGGGCGGGGGGAACACCGGGGAGCTGTTTTTT	CATRRRGGGGNTGELFF
TRBD2	TRBV29-1	TRBJ2-7	-	TGCAGCGTTTTCGCCTGGCGGGAGGGATACTCCTACGAGCAGTACTTC	CSVFAWREGYSYEQYF
TRBD1	TRBV20-1	TRBJ2-1	-	TGCAGTGGGTTCCCGGGGACAGGGGATAACAATGAGCAGTTCTTC	CSGFPGTGDNNEQFF
-	TRBV28	TRBJ1-3	-	TGTGCCAGCACCCACCGTGGGGTAATCTCTGGAAACACCATATATTTT	CASTHRGVISGNTIYF
-	TRBV3-1	TRBJ2-1	-	TGTGCCAGCAGCCCCCACATCTACAATGAGCAGTTCTTC	CASSPHIYNEQFF
TRBD2	TRBV18	TRBJ2-7	few	TGTGCCAGCTCACTAGTTCGGGAGGGAACCTACGAGCAGTACTTC	CASSLVREGTYEQYF
-	TRBV12-3/TRBV12-4	TRBJ1-1	few	TGTGCCAGCAGTTTAGTACCCAGCTTGAACACTGAAGCTTTCTTT	CASSLVPSLNTEAFF
TRBD1	TRBV7-2	TRBJ1-6	many	TGTGCCAGCAGCGAGGACAGGGGCCACCCCTATAATTCACCCCTCCACTTT	CASSEDRGHPYNSPLHF